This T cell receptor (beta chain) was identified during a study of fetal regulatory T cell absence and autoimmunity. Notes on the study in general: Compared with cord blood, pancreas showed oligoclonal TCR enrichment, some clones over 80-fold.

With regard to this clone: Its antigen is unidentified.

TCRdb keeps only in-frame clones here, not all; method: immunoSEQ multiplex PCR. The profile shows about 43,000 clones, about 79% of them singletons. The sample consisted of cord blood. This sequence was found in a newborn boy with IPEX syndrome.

CDR3 region: CASSPTPGQGVYGYTF. Here the CDR3 DNA reads TGCGCCAGCAGCCCTACTCCGGGACAGGGTGTCTATGGCTACACCTTC. The chain employs TRBV4-3 and TRBJ1-2, with 9 bases that match TRBD1. V gave up 4 bases and J gave up 4 bases; unmatched junction bases: 10. The CDR3 is 16 amino acids. The germline V gene encodes CDR1 LGHNA and CDR2 YSLEER.